This T cell receptor (beta chain) was found in a study of Ad26.COV2.S vaccination and SARS-CoV-2 variants. Study-wide points: The analyses of TCR breadth and depth may have understated the size of total T cell responses.

This CDR3 is 14 amino acids long. Germline assignment: CDR1 LNHDA and CDR2 SQIVND (reference sequence). V lost 0 bases and J 4 bases, leaving 9 bases between the germline ends. Data came from immunoSEQ multiplex PCR; TCRdb stores just in-frame clones and leaves some out. In the table there are hundreds of thousands of clones, about 87% of which are singletons. Comment on this clone: Its antigen is currently unknown.

Treatment given: 19 received Ad26.COV2.S at low or high dose, single or two shots; about 5 received placebo; per-sample allocation not given. Samples were taken on day 63 after the first vaccine or placebo injection. The sequence was obtained from a person between 18 and 65 years old who received the Ad26.COV2.S COVID-19 vaccine or a placebo. This rearrangement joins TRBV19 to TRBJ1-1; the D is unclear. The starting material was peripheral blood, obtained in a trial of Ad26.COV2.S vaccine versus placebo. In DNA, the CDR3 is TGTGCCAGTAGTATAGATCCGACGGGCACTGAAGCTTTCTTT. Translating it yields CASSIDPTGTEAFF.